These 8 T cell receptor beta chains were sequenced from one sample in a study of cytomegalovirus exposure and HLA in healthy donors. Libraries were prepared by immunoSEQ multiplex PCR; TCRdb keeps only in-frame clonotypes and omits some of them. The data contain around 150,000 clones, about 90% of them singletons. Input material: PBMCs. These receptors were collected from a man younger than 35 in good health and CMV-seropositive.

This clone has just one count. This same CDR3 is encoded by further DNA sequences in the sample. CDR3 in amino acids: CASSLSPYEQYF. In DNA form, the CDR3 reads TGTGCCAGCAGTTTATCCCCTTACGAGCAGTACTTC. The V call is TRBV28, the J call TRBJ2-7; no definite D call. Germline lookup yields CDR1 MDHEN and CDR2 SYDVKM. V lost 1 base and J lost 4, with 5 bases in between. There are 12 residues in the CDR3.

The rearrangement uses TRBV11-2 and TRBJ2-5; TRBD1 is a possible D gene (6 bases). Trimming shortened V by 5 bases and J by 6 bases, and 16 bases separated the two germline ends. CDR3 length: 14 residues. CDR1 and CDR2 (germline): SGHAT, FQNNGV. The CDR3 coding sequence is TGTGCCAGCAGCCAACGGACAGCCCTTCAGACCCAGTACTTC. It is translated as CASSQRTALQTQYF. Together with reference TRBV11-2 and TRBJ2-5, the CDR3 gives the full variable domain: EAGVAQSPRYKIIEKRQSVAFWCNPISGHATLYWYQQILGQGPKLLIQFQNNGVVDDSQLPKDRFSAERLKGVDSTLKIQPAKLEDSAVYLCASSQRTALQTQYFGPGTRLLVL.

This rearrangement joins TRBV7-6 to TRBJ1-1; 8 bases match TRBD1. The CDR3 extends over 15 amino acids. The J segment lost 4 bases and the V segment lost 4 bases, leaving 8 bases of the junction unmatched. Germline loops: CDR1 SGHVS, CDR2 FNYEAQ. This chain's CDR3 is CASSSLDREGTEAFF. CDR3 bases: TGTGCCAGCAGCTCCCTGGACAGGGAGGGCACTGAAGCTTTCTTT.

The V gene is TRBV28, the J gene TRBJ1-4; weak D call: TRBD1 (5 bases). Trimming took 6 bases from V and 5 from J, leaving 13 bases between them. This CDR3 is built from 14 residues. The germline V gene encodes CDR1 MDHEN and CDR2 SYDVKM. As DNA, the CDR3 is TGTGCCAGCAGGCAACATGGGGGGAATGAAAAACTGTTTTTT. Its protein product is CASRQHGGNEKLFF.

CDR3 protein: CASSRNAGTVGATEAFF. Here the CDR3 DNA reads TGTGCCAGCAGCCGAAATGCAGGGACAGTGGGGGCCACTGAAGCTTTCTTT. The chain carries TRBV4-2 and TRBJ1-1; 7 positions agree with TRBD1. The CDR3 consists of 17 residues. V was clipped by 4 bases and J by 4 bases; unmatched bases: 15. Germline V gene sequence: CDR1 LGHNA, CDR2 YNFKEQ.

The chain has TRBV9 and TRBJ2-5, with 12 bases aligning to TRBD2. The CDR3 loop spans 16 amino acids. The ends lost 0 bases at V and 5 bases at J; junction bases unmatched: 5. Germline CDR1 SGDLS, CDR2 YYNGEE. As DNA, the CDR3 is TGTGCCAGCAGCGTAGGACTAGCGGGAGACGGGGAGACCCAGTACTTC. This encodes CASSVGLAGDGETQYF.

The chain carries TRBV6-1 and TRBJ2-3; D is possibly TRBD1 (5 bases). Looked up from germline, CDR1 is MNHNS and CDR2 is SASEGT. CDR3 length: 14 amino acids. The germline V and J ends were trimmed by 5 bases and 5 bases, with 14 bases remaining between them. The CDR3 region has the DNA TGTGCCAGCAGTCCCCGACAGTCGTTAGATACGCAGTATTTT. Protein sequence: CASSPRQSLDTQYF.

This clone was seen a few times. The chain recombines TRBV21-1 with TRBJ2-3; TRBD2 reflects the table's D call only, with no check against the DNA. TRBV21-1 is a documented pseudogene. The CDR3 loop spans 15 amino acids. For the CDR3, the DNA is TGTGCCAGCAGCAAAAGTTCCGGGAGTGCAGATACGCAGTATTTT. The encoded protein is CASSKSSGSADTQYF.